This T cell receptor beta chain was sequenced for a study of blood T cell repertoires in COVID-19. Study as a whole: Acute and convalescent COVID-19 samples came from the United States, Italy and Spain. T cells, B-cell-depleted T cells, or PBMCs supplied cDNA or gDNA.

The CDR3 runs 13 residues. The V gene lost 2 bases and the J gene lost 1 base, with 6 bases spanning the gap. Germline V gene lookup returns CDR1 SGHNT and CDR2 YYREEE (reference sequence). Per the original methods: It was from reference gene primer amplification that nucleated cell counts were estimated. The method was immunoSEQ multiplex PCR; TCRdb's version includes in-frame clones alone and lacks a portion of them. Clone size and V and J calls were adopted from that table, with D and trimming inferred from the DNA. Of approximately 45,000 clones listed, approximately 88% are singletons. Specimen: peripheral blood. The receptor's source is a woman aged 40 to 55 with acute or convalescent COVID-19. The V and J genes are TRBV5-4 and TRBJ1-1; the D is unclear. The CDR3 DNA is TGTGCCAGCAGCTTACAGTCGAACACTGAAGCTTTCTTT. This translates into CASSLQSNTEAFF.